This T cell receptor beta chain came from a study of yellow fever vaccine responses in identical twins. Trimming took 1 base from V and 6 from J, leaving 2 bases between them. The CDR3 contains 11 residues. The germline CDR1 and CDR2 sequences are SGHNT and YYREEE (reference sequence). Study-level results: Twins' vaccine T cell response reportedly seemed partly convergent, partly personalized.

TCRdb called the RT-PCR reads again in MiXCR, with one record for every CDR3 protein. The sample shows roughly 870 distinct CDR3 sequences, roughly 80% of them seen only once. Note on this clonotype: Its matching antigen is unknown.

This specimen consisted of T cells from blood (PBMCs), unsorted or a sorted subset (not recorded which), obtained before or after yellow fever vaccination (not recorded which). This clonotype was obtained from a female donor who received the yellow fever vaccine. The chain joins TRBV5-4 to TRBJ1-3; D is unresolved. In DNA, the CDR3 is TGTGCCAGCAGCTTGTTAAACACCATATATTTT. Translated, it gives CASSLLNTIYF.